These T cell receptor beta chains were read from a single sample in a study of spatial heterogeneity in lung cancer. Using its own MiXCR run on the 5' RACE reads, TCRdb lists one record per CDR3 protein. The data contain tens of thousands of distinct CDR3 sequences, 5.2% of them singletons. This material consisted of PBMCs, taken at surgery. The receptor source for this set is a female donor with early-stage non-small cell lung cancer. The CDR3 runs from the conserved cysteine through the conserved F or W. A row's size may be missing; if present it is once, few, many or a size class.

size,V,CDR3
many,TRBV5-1,CASSLGSGGNSPLHF
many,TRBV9,CASSGGTSGPQETQYF
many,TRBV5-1,CASSLGLVETQYF
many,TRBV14,CASSHSGPGEKLFF
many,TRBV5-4,CATAPGTLNHEQYF
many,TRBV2,CASSVYGLGTEAFF
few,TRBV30,CAWSANNSPLHF
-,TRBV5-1,CASSQVGREGSYEQYF
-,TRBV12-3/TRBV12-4,CASTPWMGYGYTF
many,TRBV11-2,CASSFDPRTATDTQYF
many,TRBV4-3,CASSPGRFEDTQYF
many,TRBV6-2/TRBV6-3,CASSPSLGGGTEAFF
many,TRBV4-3,CASSQAVTYGYTF
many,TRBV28,CASGREGQGNGYTF
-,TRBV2,CASSGELYGYTF
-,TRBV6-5,CASSYQASSGNTIYF
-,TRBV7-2,CASSSGLSNEKLFF
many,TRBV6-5,CASSLTGRPYEQYF
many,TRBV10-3,CAISRTGGLNTEAFF
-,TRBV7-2,CASSLGVSVTDTQYF
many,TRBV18,CASSPSGKDTQYF
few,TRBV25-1,CASSESDRGREKLFF
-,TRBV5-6,CASSLGGQGTYNEQFF
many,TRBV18,CASSPTQDRGYGGYTF
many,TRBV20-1,CSARDIDLVINTEAFF
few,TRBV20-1,CSAPALRDYEQYF
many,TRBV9,CASSTRQGAMETQYF
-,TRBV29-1,CSVQAPGLAGGPIQETQYF
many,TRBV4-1,CASRLALGDTEAFF
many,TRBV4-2,CASSQIGGLSEKLFF
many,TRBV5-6,CASSLYDRNTEAFF
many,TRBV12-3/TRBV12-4,CASSLLKGYGYTF
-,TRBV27,CASKQDRENTEAFF
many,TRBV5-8,CASRQDRASSPLHF
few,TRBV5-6,CASSLSRSYGYTF
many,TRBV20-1,CSASFGTQTEQYF
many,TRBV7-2,CASSLISSSPLHF
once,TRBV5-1,CTSSFPEGGGRTEAFF
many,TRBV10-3,CAISGPLAGGLLGETQYF
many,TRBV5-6,CASSPTGQGGYGYTF
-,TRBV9,CASSAGLQSRATEAFF
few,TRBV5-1,CASSLAAGGTTDTQYF
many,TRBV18,CASSPGIGATSYEQYF
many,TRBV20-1,CSARVGDLPTGELFF
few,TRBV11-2,CASSPTSGGQPQHF
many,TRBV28,CASKPRSVARANGYTF
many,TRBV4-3,CASSQNPTGGTDTQYF
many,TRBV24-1,CATSETSPTGELFF
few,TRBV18,CASSPPRDRRLETQYF
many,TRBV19,CASTLDTTSNLYSNQPQHF
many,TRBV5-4,CASSDPGLALKTQYF
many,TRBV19,CASSMTSGARETQYF
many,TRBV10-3,CASQDRAGELFF
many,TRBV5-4,CASSLGTGWNTEAFF
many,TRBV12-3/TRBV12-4,CASAQGKNIQYF
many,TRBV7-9,CASSLQEVPPYTF
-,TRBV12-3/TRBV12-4,CASSHFSGTGSNEQFF